The T cell receptor (beta chain) described here comes from a study of OX40 agonist ivuxolimab in advanced cancers. In the study overall: Ivuxolimab, which targeted the costimulatory receptor OX40 (CD134), was an agonistic, fully human IgG2 monoclonal antibody. Of the roughly 51 patients in dose escalation, about 20 had hepatocellular carcinoma, about 15 had melanoma, 9 had renal cell carcinoma and 9 had head and neck cancer. The paper reports the monotherapy dose-escalation portion (N ≈ 52 patients) of the phase I ivuxolimab trial. A male proportion of around 81% and a mean age of roughly 58 years, ranging from roughly 23 to 80, were recorded for the dose-escalation cohort. Partial responses occurred in three dose-escalation patients, of whom one had hepatocellular carcinoma and two had cutaneous melanoma. Peripheral TCRbeta sequencing was intended to test whether TCR sequence diversity was altered and clonal T-cell expansion was caused by ivuxolimab. Intravenous ivuxolimab was administered to patients every 2 weeks at six dose levels: 0.01, 0.1, 0.3, 1.5, 3 and 10 mg/kg. Prior anti-PD-1, anti-PD-L1 or anti-CTLA-4 therapy was permitted, and roughly two fifths of dose-escalation patients had received checkpoint inhibitors. Here is what the overall study found, with its caveats: After ivuxolimab, more expanded clones were found on average in CD8+ T cells than in CD4+ T cells. Antigen specificity was not determined for the clonally expanded peripheral T cells. In the 0.1-3.0 mg/kg groups, partial responders had among the lowest normalized peripheral clonal expansion, particularly in CD8+ T cells. Low levels of normalized T-cell clonal expansion were also seen in some patients who did not respond. Clonal expansion of both CD4+ and CD8+ blood T cells was observed from baseline to week 6 at doses 0.1 to 3.0 mg/kg.

On this clone: What antigen it recognizes has not been identified. The record has no base qualities; no much larger clone is one base away.

Taken from the germline V gene, the CDR1 and CDR2 loops are SGHTA and FQGNSA. Trimming takes 2 bases off V and 5 bases off J; junction bases not matched to a gene: 10. The cysteine opens and the phenylalanine closes a CDR3 of 17 amino acids. Of the read, only the CDR3 DNA is kept; its 51 bases are in frame from base 1. For sequencing of the TCRbeta CDR3 region, genomic DNA was extracted from the sorted cells. TCRbeta CDR3 regions were sequenced using the immunoSEQ Assay. TCRdb limited this immuneACCESS table to in-frame rearrangements with V and J called. A share of clones is missing; checked studies link under half to unresolved V genes, and the rest is unexplained. The sample yields over 70,000 clones; approximately 91% were counted once. In total, the top ten clones hold 0.25% to 0.35% of the sample. Patients with autoimmune disease history or receiving systemic immunosuppression were excluded from the trial. Peripheral blood for TCR sequencing was collected from all dose cohorts at baseline, on cycle 4 day 1, and on cycle 7 day 1. The samples were drawn from a first-in-human, open-label, multicenter phase I dose-escalation trial of ivuxolimab. Adults with locally advanced or metastatic head and neck squamous cell, hepatocellular, melanoma or renal cell carcinoma were enrolled in the trial. Before TCR sequencing, CD4+ T cells and CD8+ T cells from peripheral blood were sorted into separate populations.

The specimen was CD4+ or CD8+ T cells sorted from blood, collected in a trial of the OX40 agonist ivuxolimab. This clonotype originated in an adult with an advanced solid tumor such as melanoma, head and neck, liver or kidney cancer. The rearranged chain carries TRBV7-2 and TRBJ2-5, and TRBD2 aligns with 11 junction nucleotides. CDR3 protein: CASSLRFTSGSRETQYF. The DNA reads as follows: TGTGCCAGCAGCTTACGGTTCACTAGCGGGAGTCGGGAGACCCAGTACTTC.